This T cell receptor beta chain was found in a study of CD39 and CD103 CD8 tumor-infiltrating T cells. The germline V gene has CDR1 PRHDT and CDR2 FYEKMQ (reference sequence). This CDR3 has 15 residues. With 4 bases removed from V and 0 bases from J, the gap between germline ends came to 9 bases. To note about this clone: Its antigen is not identified.

The protocol was immunoSEQ multiplex PCR, while the TCRdb copy is restricted to in-frame clones and leaves out a portion. The table includes approximately 4,200 clones, under 80% detected once. CD8+CD4-CD45RA- cells, CCR7-positive or negative, formed the memory CD8 sort. Study outcomes and limitations: Unlike DN TIL clonotypes, DP TIL clonotypes seldom appeared in blood. Top 30 DP CD8 TIL clonotypes covered roughly 50-90% of repertoire.

The source material was CD8+ T cells sorted from blood. Subset indicated: total memory CD8 T cells (CD45RA-CCR7+/-) from blood or uninvolved lymph node. The J gene is TRBJ2-2, the V gene TRBV13, with D tentatively TRBD1 (5 bases). This TCR was sampled from a human donor with head and neck squamous cell carcinoma. CDR3 protein: CASSSWTTNTGELFF. The CDR3 nucleotides are TGTGCCAGCAGCTCGTGGACAACGAACACCGGGGAGCTGTTTTTT.